This T cell receptor (beta chain) emerged from a study of blood T cell repertoires in COVID-19. This CDR3 region has 14 residues. Looked up from germline, CDR1 is PRHDT and CDR2 is FYEKMQ (reference sequence). V gave up 5 bases and J gave up 7 bases, with 15 bases separating them. The method was immunoSEQ multiplex PCR; TCRdb's version includes in-frame clones alone and lacks a portion of them. The table has 300,000 to 400,000 clones, over 80% seen once; the top ten hold about 6%. The clonotype originates from a woman between 45 and 60 years old with COVID-19, enrolled during active disease. Sample: peripheral blood. The chain combines TRBV13 with TRBJ2-1; possibly TRBD2 for D (6 bases). The CDR3 DNA reads as TGTGCCAGCAGCCAGCGACTCGGGGGTAATGAGCAGTTCTTC. Translation: CASSQRLGGNEQFF.